This T cell receptor beta chain stems from a study of regulatory T cells in long-lasting Graves disease (dated by TCRdb to 2020 to 2022). Broadly, across the study: Persistent Graves' disease was defined as persistently positive TSH receptor autoantibodies together with antithyroid drug treatment for over 5 years. Peripheral blood TCR sequencing and RNA sequencing compared persistent Graves' disease patients with newly diagnosed Graves' disease patients. The study was registered as a clinical trial and conducted in China. A total of some 35 samples underwent TCR sequencing: about 13 from persistent and some 20 from newly diagnosed Graves' disease patients. In the clinical cohort, patients with persistent Graves' disease had used antithyroid drugs for an average of around 9.3 years. General study outcomes and caveats: Patients with persistent disease shared more public clonotypes (approximately 2,500) than newly diagnosed patients did (more than 900). Only the TCR beta chain was sequenced and analyzed. Peripheral blood alone was examined, since thyroid tissue, which constituted the primary lesion, could not be accessed. Persistent disease showed preferential use of TRBV28, TRBJ1-2 and TRBJ2-5, whereas newly diagnosed disease favored TRBV20-1 and TRBJ2-1. Lower TCR Shannon entropy and fewer highly expanded clones were observed in persistent Graves' disease patients than in newly diagnosed patients, which suggested clonal expansion. As a limitation, the authors acknowledged that the small sample size may reduce accuracy.

The germline V and J ends show losses of 6 bases and 3 bases respectively, and no gene match explains 6 bases of the junction. The germline V gene sets CDR1 to SGHRS and CDR2 to YFSETQ. The CDR3 holds 13 amino acids from the cysteine to the phenylalanine. Of the read, only the CDR3 DNA is kept; its 39 bases are in frame from base 1. The time point label, as the study defines it: persistent/refractory GD, antithyroid drugs over 5 years with positive TRAb. For both TCR sequencing and RNA sequencing, RNA was extracted from PBMCs in TRIzol. The diagnosis of Graves' disease followed American Thyroid Association guidelines. Recruitment of patients was carried out at an endocrinology department in Xi'an, China. Each patient gave approximately 8.8 milliliters of peripheral blood, collected in an EDTA anticoagulant tube. Ficoll Paque Plus density gradient separation was used to isolate PBMCs, and no further T cell sorting was done. RNA quality was checked with an Agilent 2100 Bioanalyzer and agarose gel, and concentration with a NanoDrop 2000.

To note about this clonotype: Its antigen is unknown. The input lacks base qualities; no much larger clone sits a single base away.

Receptor libraries were prepared by multiplex PCR. The sequencing machine was an Illumina HiSeq 4000. iRepertoire HTBI primers and Arm-PCR amplification of CDR3 regions were used to construct TCR beta libraries. Gel purification was performed on PCR products prior to sequencing. Under the source paper's analysis protocol: Across samples, 62 TRBV and 14 TRBJ segments were identified and used for gene usage analysis of CDR3 amino acid clonotypes. COPE and FqMerger were used to merge the filtered high-quality paired reads into contigs. BLAST was used to align contigs to IMGT TRBV, TRBD and TRBJ reference genes, with CDR3 defined following IMGT. Clonotypes above 0.1% frequency were classified as highly expanded clones. Shannon entropy served as the measure of repertoire diversity, while the Gini coefficient captured V-J evenness. Clonotypes shared by more than one individual were considered public. TCRdb reprocessed the public reads (quality trimming at Q25 with fastp, clone calling with MiXCR) and kept in-frame beta chains. Each record represents a unique CDR3 protein, reported with the most common genes and DNA among its rows. TCRdb, not the original authors, processed these V and J calls. The sample table records hundreds of thousands of distinct CDR3 sequences; around a fifth of these occur just once. The top ten clones comprise roughly 7.7% of the sample.

The specimen was peripheral blood mononuclear cells (PBMCs), collected when the disease was refractory, from a patient treated with antithyroid drugs. Recombination linked TRBV5-1 to TRBJ2-7, with 7 junctional bases fitting TRBD1. The sequence was obtained from a female donor with Graves disease. The CDR3 sequence is CASNRDRNYEQYF. The DNA sequence is given as TGCGCCAGCAACCGGGACAGAAACTACGAGCAGTACTTC.